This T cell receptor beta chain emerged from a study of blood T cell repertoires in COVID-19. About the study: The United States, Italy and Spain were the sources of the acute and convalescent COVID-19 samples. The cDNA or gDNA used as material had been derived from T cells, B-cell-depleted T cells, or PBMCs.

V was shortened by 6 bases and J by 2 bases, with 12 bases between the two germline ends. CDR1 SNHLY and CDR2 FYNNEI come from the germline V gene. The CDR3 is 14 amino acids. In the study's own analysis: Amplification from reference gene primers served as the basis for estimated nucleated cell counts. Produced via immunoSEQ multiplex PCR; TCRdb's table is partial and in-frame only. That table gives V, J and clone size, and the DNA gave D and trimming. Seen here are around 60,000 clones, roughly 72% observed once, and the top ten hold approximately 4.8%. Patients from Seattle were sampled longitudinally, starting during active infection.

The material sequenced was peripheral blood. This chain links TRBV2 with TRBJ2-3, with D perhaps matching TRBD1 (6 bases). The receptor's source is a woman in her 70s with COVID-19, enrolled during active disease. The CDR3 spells CASSPGDNTDTQYF. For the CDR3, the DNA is TGTGCCAGCAGCCCCGGGGACAACACAGATACGCAGTATTTT.